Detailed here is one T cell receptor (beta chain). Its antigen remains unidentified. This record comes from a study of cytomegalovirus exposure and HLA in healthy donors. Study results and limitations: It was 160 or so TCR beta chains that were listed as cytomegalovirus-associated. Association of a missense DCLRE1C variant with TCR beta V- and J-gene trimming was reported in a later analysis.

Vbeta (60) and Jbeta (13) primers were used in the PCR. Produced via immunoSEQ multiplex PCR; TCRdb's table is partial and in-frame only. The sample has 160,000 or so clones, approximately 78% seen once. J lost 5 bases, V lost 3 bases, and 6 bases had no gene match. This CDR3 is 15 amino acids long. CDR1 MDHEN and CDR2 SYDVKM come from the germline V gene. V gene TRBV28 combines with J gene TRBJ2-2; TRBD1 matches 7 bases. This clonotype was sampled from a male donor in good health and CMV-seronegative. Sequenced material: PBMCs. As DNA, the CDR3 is TGTGCCAGCAGTTTGGGACAGTTTCGGACCGGGGAGCTGTTTTTT. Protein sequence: CASSLGQFRTGELFF.